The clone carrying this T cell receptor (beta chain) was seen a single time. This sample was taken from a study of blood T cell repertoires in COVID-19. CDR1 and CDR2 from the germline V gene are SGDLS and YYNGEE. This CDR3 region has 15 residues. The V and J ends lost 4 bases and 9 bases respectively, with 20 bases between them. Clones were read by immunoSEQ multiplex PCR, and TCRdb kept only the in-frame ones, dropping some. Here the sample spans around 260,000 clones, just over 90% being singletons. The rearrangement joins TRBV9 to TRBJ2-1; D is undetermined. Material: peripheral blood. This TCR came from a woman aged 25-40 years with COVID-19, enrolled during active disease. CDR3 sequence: CASSPLSTASVEQFF. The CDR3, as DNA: TGTGCCAGCAGCCCCCTCTCAACAGCATCGGTTGAGCAGTTCTTC. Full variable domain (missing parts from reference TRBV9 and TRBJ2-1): DSGVTQTPKHLITATGQRVTLRCSPRSGDLSVYWYQQSLDQGLQFLIQYYNGEERAKGNILERFSAQQFPDLHSELNLSSLELGDSALYFCASSPLSTASVEQFFGPGTRLTVL.